This entry describes one T cell receptor (beta chain). The method was immunoSEQ multiplex PCR; TCRdb's version includes in-frame clones alone and lacks a portion of them. The repertoire holds more than 2,000,000 clones, with roughly nine tenths as singletons. J gave up 10 bases and V 5 bases, and 7 bases lay outside the gene matches. The germline CDR1 and CDR2 sequences are SGHNT and YENEEA. The CDR3 extends over 13 amino acids. This entry comes from a study of shared clonotypes between healthy human individuals. This TCR was sampled from a man aged 18 to 29 in good health. Material: naive CD4+ T cells sorted from blood. Subset of the sample: CD45RA+ positively selected. The rearrangement joins TRBV11-3 to TRBJ2-1, with TRBD2 identical over 8 bases. The CDR3 sequence is CASSPSGSGEQFF. CDR3 DNA sequence: TGTGCCAGCAGCCCCAGCGGGAGTGGGGAGCAGTTCTTC.